This T cell receptor (beta chain) is drawn from a study of cytomegalovirus exposure and HLA in healthy donors. The donors, nominally healthy at sampling, likely had unrecorded immune exposures. The PCR ran on 60 Vbeta and 13 Jbeta primers. Some clones are missing from TCRdb's copy, which holds only in-frame ones; the method was immunoSEQ multiplex PCR. The sample has about 150,000 clones; the top ten hold 1.5% to 2%. The receptor's source is a woman between 45 and 60 years old in good health and CMV-seronegative. Source material: PBMCs.

The CDR3 loop reads CASGYGQRTDTQYF. The CDR3 DNA reads TGTGCCAGCGGCTACGGACAGAGGACAGATACGCAGTATTTT. The V call is TRBV11-2, the J call TRBJ2-3, with D perhaps matching TRBD1 (6 bases). The CDR3 extends over 14 amino acids. The germline V and J ends were trimmed by 8 bases and 3 bases, with 15 bases remaining between them. Germline CDR1 reads SGHAT; CDR2 reads FQNNGV. Variable domain in full (rest from reference TRBV11-2 and TRBJ2-3): EAGVAQSPRYKIIEKRQSVAFWCNPISGHATLYWYQQILGQGPKLLIQFQNNGVVDDSQLPKDRFSAERLKGVDSTLKIQPAKLEDSAVYLCASGYGQRTDTQYFGPGTRLTVL.